This TCR beta chain is drawn from a study of breast tumors, draining lymph nodes, adjacent tissues. CDR3 length: 14 amino acids. CDR1 SGHRS and CDR2 YFSETQ come from the germline V gene. Unmatched junction bases numbered 6, after V lost 4 bases and J lost 3 bases. This clonotype was counted at least ten times. TCRdb called the multiplex PCR reads again in MiXCR, with one record for every CDR3 protein. The sample shows approximately 150,000 distinct CDR3 sequences, about 33% of them seen only once. Samples came from axillary lymph nodes draining the breast cancer. The rearrangement joins TRBV5-1 to TRBJ2-7; 8 bases map to TRBD1. Input material: axillary lymph node tissue. The clonotype originates from a female donor with breast cancer. Some clones in this sample may be carry-over from other donors' samples. CDR3 in amino acids: CASSQTGVIYEQYF. CDR3 bases: TGCGCCAGCAGCCAGACAGGGGTCATCTACGAGCAGTACTTC.